Shown below are 3 T cell receptor beta chains from a single sample sequenced in a study of blood T cell repertoires in COVID-19. Profiled with immunoSEQ multiplex PCR; TCRdb holds only in-frame clones, not every one. The repertoire holds around 250,000 clones, with roughly four fifths as singletons. The sample was PBMCs or T cells enriched from blood (not recorded which). These receptors all come from a man aged 40-49 years who had recovered from COVID-19.

V gene TRBV3-1 (or the pseudogene TRBV3-2) combines with J gene TRBJ2-7; 7 bases agree with TRBD1. This CDR3 contains 15 residues. CDR1 and CDR2 (germline): LGHDT, YNNKEL (reference sequence). V shed 4 bases, J shed 6 bases, and the junction held 12 bases outside the gene matches. CDR3 nucleotide sequence: TGTGCCAGCAGCCCTACCAGGACAGGCCATGGCGAGCAGTACTTC. Encoded protein: CASSPTRTGHGEQYF.

The chain has TRBV18 and TRBJ2-3; 10 bases map to TRBD2. Germline V gives CDR1 KGHSH, CDR2 LQKENI. This CDR3 spans 17 amino acids. Trimming cost V 7 bases and J 3 bases; bases outside gene matches: 13. The CDR3 region has the DNA TGTGCCAGCTTCGTAAGAGGGACTAGCGTTGGGACAGATACGCAGTATTTT. This translates into CASFVRGTSVGTDTQYF.

Only one count was recorded for this clone. The chain uses TRBV18 and TRBJ1-5, with TRBD1 as a possible D gene (6 bases). The germline V gene has CDR1 KGHSH and CDR2 LQKENI. Trimming stripped 1 base from V and 5 bases from J, with 12 bases between. This CDR3 has 15 residues. This chain's CDR3 is CASSPQTGWDQPQHF. CDR3 DNA sequence: TGTGCCAGCTCACCACAAACAGGGTGGGATCAGCCCCAGCATTTT.